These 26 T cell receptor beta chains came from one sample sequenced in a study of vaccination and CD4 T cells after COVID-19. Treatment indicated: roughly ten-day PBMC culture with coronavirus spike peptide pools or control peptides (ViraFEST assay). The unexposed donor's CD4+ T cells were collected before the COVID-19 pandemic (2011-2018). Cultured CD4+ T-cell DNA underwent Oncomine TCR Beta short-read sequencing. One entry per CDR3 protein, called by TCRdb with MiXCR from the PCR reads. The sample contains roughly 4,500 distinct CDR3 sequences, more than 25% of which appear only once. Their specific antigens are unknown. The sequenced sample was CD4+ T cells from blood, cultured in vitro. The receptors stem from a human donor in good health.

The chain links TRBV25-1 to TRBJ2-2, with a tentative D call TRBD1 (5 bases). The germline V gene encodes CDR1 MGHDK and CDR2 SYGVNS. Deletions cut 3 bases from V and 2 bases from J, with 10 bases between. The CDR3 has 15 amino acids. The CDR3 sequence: CASSDRTHNTGELFF. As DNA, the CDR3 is TGTGCCAGCAGTGATCGGACACACAACACCGGGGAGCTGTTTTTT. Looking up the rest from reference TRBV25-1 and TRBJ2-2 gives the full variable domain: EADIYQTPRYLVIGTGKKITLECSQTMGHDKMYWYQQDPGMELHLIHYSYGVNSTEKGDLSSESTVSRIRTEHFPLTLESARPSHTSQYLCASSDRTHNTGELFFGEGSRLTVL.

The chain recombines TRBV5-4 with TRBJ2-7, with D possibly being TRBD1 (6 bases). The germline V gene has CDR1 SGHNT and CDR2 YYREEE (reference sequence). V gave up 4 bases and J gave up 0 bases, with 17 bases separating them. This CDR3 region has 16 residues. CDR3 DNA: TGTGCCAGCAGCCCTCGTGGGGGCTTTAGCTCCTACGAGCAGTACTTC. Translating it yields CASSPRGGFSSYEQYF.

CDR3 in amino acids: CASSQRTGAAQPQHF. Here the CDR3 DNA reads TGTGCCAGCAGCCAGAGGACAGGGGCGGCTCAGCCCCAGCATTTT. V is TRBV7-2 and J is TRBJ1-5; 9 bases map to TRBD1. From germline, CDR1 is SGHTA and CDR2 FQGNSA. The CDR3 runs 15 residues. Losses at the gene ends were 5 bases for V and 6 bases for J; bases not matched to a gene: 8.

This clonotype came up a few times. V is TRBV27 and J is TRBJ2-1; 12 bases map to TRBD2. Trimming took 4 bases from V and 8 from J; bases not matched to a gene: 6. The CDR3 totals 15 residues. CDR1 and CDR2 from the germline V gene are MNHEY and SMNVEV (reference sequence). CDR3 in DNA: TGTGCCAGCAGTTGGGCTAGCGGGGGGGCAGATGAGCAGTTCTTC. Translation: CASSWASGGADEQFF.

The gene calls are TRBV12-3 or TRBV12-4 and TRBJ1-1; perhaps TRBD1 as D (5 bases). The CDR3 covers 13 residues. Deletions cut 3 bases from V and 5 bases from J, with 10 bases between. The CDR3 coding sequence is TGTGCCAGCAGTTTCCAGGGCGGGACTGAAGCTTTCTTT. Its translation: CASSFQGGTEAFF.

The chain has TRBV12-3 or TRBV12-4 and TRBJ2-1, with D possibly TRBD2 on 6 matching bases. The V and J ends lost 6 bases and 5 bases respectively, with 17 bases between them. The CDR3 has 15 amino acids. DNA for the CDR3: TGTGCCAGCAGCCTAAGCGGGTTGATCAACAATGAGCAGTTCTTC. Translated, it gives CASSLSGLINNEQFF.

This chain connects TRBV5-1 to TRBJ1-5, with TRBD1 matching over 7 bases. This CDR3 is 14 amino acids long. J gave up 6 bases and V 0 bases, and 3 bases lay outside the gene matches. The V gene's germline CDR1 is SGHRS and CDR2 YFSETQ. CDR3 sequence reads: CASSLDRGSQPQHF. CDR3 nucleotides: TGCGCCAGCAGCTTGGACAGGGGTAGTCAGCCCCAGCATTTT. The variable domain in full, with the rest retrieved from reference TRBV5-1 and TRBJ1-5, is KAGVTQTPRYLIKTRGQQVTLSCSPISGHRSVSWYQQTPGQGLQFLFEYFSETQRNKGNFPGRFSGRQFSNSRSEMNVSTLELGDSALYLCASSLDRGSQPQHFGDGTRLSIL.

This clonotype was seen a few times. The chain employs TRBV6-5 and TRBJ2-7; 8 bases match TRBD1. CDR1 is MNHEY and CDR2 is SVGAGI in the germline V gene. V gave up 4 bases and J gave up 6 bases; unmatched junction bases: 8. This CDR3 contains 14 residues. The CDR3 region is CASSSSTGGFEQYF. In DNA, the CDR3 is TGTGCCAGCAGTTCCTCTACAGGGGGGTTCGAGCAGTACTTC.

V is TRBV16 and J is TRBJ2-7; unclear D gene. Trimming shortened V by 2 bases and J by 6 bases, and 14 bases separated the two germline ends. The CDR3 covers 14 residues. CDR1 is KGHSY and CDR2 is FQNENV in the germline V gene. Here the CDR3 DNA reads TGTGCCAGCAGCCAACTCCGCGACCCGTCCGAGCAGTACTTC. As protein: CASSQLRDPSEQYF.

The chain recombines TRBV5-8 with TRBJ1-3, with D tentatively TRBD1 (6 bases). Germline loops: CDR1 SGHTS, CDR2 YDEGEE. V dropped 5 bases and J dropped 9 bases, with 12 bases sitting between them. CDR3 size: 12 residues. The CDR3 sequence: CASSLQGSTIYF. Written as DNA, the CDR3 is TGTGCCAGCAGTTTGCAGGGGAGCACCATATATTTT.

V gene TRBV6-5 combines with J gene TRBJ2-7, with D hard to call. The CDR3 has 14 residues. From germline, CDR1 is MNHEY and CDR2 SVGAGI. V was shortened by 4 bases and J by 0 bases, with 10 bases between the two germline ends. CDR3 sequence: CASSSVGNSYEQYF. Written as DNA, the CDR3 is TGTGCCAGCAGTTCCGTGGGTAACTCCTACGAGCAGTACTTC.

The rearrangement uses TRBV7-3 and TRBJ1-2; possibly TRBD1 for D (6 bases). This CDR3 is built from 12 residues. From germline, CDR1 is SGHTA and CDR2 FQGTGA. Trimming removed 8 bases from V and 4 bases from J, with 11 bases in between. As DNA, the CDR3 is TGTGCCAGCGCTGGACAGTTCTATGGCTACACCTTC. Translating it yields CASAGQFYGYTF.

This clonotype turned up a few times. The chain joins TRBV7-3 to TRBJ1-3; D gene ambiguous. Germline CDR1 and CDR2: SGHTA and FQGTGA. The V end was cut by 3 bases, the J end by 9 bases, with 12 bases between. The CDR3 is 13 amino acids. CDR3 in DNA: TGTGCCAGCAGCTTGTCGGAGTACAGCACCATATATTTT. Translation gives CASSLSEYSTIYF. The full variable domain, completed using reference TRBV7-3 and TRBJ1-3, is GAGVSQTPSNKVTEKGKYVELRCDPISGHTALYWYRQSLGQGPEFLIYFQGTGAADDSGLPNDRFFAVRPEGSVSTLKIQRTERGDSAVYLCASSLSEYSTIYFGEGSWLTVV.

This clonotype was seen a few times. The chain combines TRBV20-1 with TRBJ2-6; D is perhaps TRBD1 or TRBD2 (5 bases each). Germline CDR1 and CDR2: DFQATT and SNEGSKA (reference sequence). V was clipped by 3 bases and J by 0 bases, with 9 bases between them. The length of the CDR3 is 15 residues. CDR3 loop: CSARRGDSGANVLTF. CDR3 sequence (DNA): TGCAGTGCTAGGAGGGGCGACTCTGGGGCCAACGTCCTGACTTTC.

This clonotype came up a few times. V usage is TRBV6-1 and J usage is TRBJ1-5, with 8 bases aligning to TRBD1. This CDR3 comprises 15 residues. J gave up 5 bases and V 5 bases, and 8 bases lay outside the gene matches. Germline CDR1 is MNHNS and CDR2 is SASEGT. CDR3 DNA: TGTGCCAGCAGTCCAAATACACAGGGGGATCAGCCCCAGCATTTT. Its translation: CASSPNTQGDQPQHF.

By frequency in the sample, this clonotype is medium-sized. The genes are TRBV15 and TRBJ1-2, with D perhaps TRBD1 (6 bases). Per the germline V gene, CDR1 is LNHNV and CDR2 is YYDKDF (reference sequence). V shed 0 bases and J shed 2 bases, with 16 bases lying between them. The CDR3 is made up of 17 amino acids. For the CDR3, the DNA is TGTGCCACCAGCAGAGATCACCAGGAGGGGGAGAACTATGGCTACACCTTC. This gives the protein CATSRDHQEGENYGYTF.

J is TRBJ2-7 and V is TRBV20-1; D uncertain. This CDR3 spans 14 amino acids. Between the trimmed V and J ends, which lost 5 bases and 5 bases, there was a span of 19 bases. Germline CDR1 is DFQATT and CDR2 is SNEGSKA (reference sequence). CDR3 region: CSAALVQPPHEQYF. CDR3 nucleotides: TGCAGTGCTGCCTTGGTCCAGCCCCCCCACGAGCAGTACTTC.

The CDR3, as DNA: TGCAGTGCTAGAGATCGGGGGGCCGGGGATGGCTACACCTTC. As protein: CSARDRGAGDGYTF. This chain links TRBV20-1 with TRBJ1-2, with D possibly being TRBD1 (6 bases). V lost 0 bases and J 6 bases, leaving 14 bases between the germline ends. This CDR3 has 14 amino acids. CDR1 and CDR2 (germline): DFQATT, SNEGSKA (reference sequence).

CDR3 sequence: CASTRWGNQPQHF. The CDR3 DNA is TGTGCCAGCACCCGCTGGGGAAATCAGCCCCAGCATTTT. V and J are TRBV5-6 and TRBJ1-5; D ambiguous. This CDR3 comprises 13 residues. Germline-derived CDR1 and CDR2 are SGHDT and YYEEEE. Trimming cost V 6 bases and J 4 bases, with 11 bases left between them.

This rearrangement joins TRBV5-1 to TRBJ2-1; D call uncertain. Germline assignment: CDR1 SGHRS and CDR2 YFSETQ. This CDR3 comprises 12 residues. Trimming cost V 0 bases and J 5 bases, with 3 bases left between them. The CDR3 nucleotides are TGCGCCAGCAGCTTGGTGGACAATGAGCAGTTCTTC. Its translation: CASSLVDNEQFF.

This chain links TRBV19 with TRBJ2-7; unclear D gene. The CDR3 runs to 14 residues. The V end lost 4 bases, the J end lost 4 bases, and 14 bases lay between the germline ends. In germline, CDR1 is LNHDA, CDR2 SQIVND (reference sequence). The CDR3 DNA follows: TGTGCCAGTAGTAATAGGAACGTTTTTTACGAGCAGTACTTC. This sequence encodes CASSNRNVFYEQYF.

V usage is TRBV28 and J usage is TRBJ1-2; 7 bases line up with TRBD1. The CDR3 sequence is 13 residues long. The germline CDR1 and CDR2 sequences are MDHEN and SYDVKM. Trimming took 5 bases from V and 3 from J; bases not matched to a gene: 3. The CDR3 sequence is CASSLGTDYGYTF. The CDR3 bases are TGTGCCAGCAGTCTCGGGACAGACTATGGCTACACCTTC.

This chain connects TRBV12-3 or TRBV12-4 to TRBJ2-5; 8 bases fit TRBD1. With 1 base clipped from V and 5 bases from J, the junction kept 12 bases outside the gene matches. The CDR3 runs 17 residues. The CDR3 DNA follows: TGTGCCAGCAGTTTAGGAAAGGCTACAGGGGGAACGGAGACCCAGTACTTC. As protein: CASSLGKATGGTETQYF.

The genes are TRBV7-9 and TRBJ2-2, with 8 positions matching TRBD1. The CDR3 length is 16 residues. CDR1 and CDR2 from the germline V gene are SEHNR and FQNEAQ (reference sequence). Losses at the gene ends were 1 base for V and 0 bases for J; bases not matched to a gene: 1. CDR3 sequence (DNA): TGTGCCAGCAGCTTAGTGGGACAGGCGAACACCGGGGAGCTGTTTTTT. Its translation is CASSLVGQANTGELFF.

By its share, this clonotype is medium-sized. Here the CDR3 DNA reads TGTGCCAGCAGTTTACCTGGGACATCGAAGGCTTTCTTT. It specifies CASSLPGTSKAFF. The genes are TRBV27 and TRBJ1-1; tentatively, D is TRBD1 (6 bases). This CDR3 comprises 13 residues. Germline loops: CDR1 MNHEY, CDR2 SMNVEV (reference sequence). V was cut by 2 bases and J by 11 bases, with 15 bases left in between.

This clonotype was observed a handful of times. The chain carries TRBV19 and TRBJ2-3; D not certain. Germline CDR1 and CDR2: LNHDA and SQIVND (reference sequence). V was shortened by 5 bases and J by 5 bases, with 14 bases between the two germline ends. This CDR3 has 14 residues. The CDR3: CASSSLGVKDTQYF. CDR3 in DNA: TGTGCCAGTAGTTCCCTAGGAGTGAAAGATACGCAGTATTTT. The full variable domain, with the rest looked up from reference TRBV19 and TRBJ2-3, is DGGITQSPKYLFRKEGQNVTLSCEQNLNHDAMYWYRQDPGQGLRLIYYSQIVNDFQKGDIAEGYSVSREKKESFPLTVTSAQKNPTAFYLCASSSLGVKDTQYFGPGTRLTVL.